At least ten counts were recorded for the clone carrying this T cell receptor beta chain. TRAV- and TRBV-specific primers were used for first-strand cDNA, which covered alpha and beta chains. For amplifying TCRs, the PCR ran for 15 to 20 cycles with Phusion, which was used together with a constant-region primer and the adapter on the V primers. MiXCR, applied by TCRdb to the reads, yields one record per CDR3 protein. The data hold 65,000 to 85,000 distinct CDR3 sequences, with around 17% observed a single time. This entry comes from a study of low-dose radiotherapy and immunotherapy resistance in tumors. Overall study: Cohort 2 was treated with 1 Gy per fraction every two weeks, amounting to 13 Gy across 26 weeks.

Time point given: after trial treatment. Regarding treatment: LDRT plus nivolumab, ipilimumab, low-dose cyclophosphamide and aspirin (RACIN trial). Eligibility required advanced solid tumors lacking tumor-infiltrating lymphocytes. With V trimmed by 5 bases and J by 7 bases, 12 bases remained unmatched. The CDR3 loop spans 15 amino acids. Germline loops: CDR1 MDHEN, CDR2 SYDVKM. The sample here was PBMCs, taken after low-dose radiotherapy plus immunotherapy. This sequence joins TRBV28 and TRBJ2-7; TRBD2 agrees at 9 bases. The receptor's source is a male donor with prostate cancer. CDR3 nucleotides: TGTGCCAGCAGTCGAGGGGGCGGGAGGGCCTCGGAGCAGTACTTC. This encodes CASSRGGGRASEQYF.